This T cell receptor (beta chain) was documented in a study of Ad26.COV2.S vaccination and SARS-CoV-2 variants. Study information: Within the COV1001 Ad26.COV2.S trial arm, the donor was enrolled.

Libraries were prepared by immunoSEQ multiplex PCR; TCRdb keeps only in-frame clonotypes and omits some of them. The sample records hundreds of thousands of clones, around 88% being singletons. As for treatment: roughly 19 received Ad26.COV2.S at low or high dose, single or two shots; about 5 received placebo; per-sample allocation not given. Day 63 following the first vaccine or placebo injection was when the samples were taken. V gave up 5 bases and J gave up 0 bases, with 11 bases separating them. The length of the CDR3 is 14 residues. CDR1 and CDR2 from the germline V gene are MNHEY and SVGAGI. Comments on this clone: Its antigen is undetermined.

Study observations and caveats: Reported post-vaccination CD8+ and CD4+ T cell responses to spike showed substantial breadth. Spike-specific TCR breadth was greater in vaccine than placebo recipients.

The sequence was obtained from a person between 18 and 65 years old who received the Ad26.COV2.S COVID-19 vaccine or a placebo. The sequenced sample was peripheral blood, obtained in a trial of Ad26.COV2.S vaccine versus placebo. The chain carries TRBV6-5 and TRBJ2-7; perhaps TRBD1 as D (5 bases). The CDR3 region is CASSTTAFSYEQYF. For the CDR3, the DNA is TGTGCCAGCAGTACGACAGCCTTCTCCTACGAGCAGTACTTC.